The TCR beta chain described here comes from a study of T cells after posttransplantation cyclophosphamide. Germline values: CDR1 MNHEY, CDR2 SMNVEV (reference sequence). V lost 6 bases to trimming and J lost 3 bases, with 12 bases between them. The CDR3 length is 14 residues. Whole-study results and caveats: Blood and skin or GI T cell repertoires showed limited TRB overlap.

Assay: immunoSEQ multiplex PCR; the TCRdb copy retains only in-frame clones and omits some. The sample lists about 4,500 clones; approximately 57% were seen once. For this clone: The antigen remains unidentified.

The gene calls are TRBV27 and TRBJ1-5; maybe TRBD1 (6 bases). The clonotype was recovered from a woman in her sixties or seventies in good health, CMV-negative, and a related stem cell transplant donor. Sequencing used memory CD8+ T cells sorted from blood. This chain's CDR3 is CASRMGGANQPQHF. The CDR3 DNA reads TGTGCCAGCAGAATGGGGGGGGCCAATCAGCCCCAGCATTTT.